A selection of T cell receptor beta chains follows, all from one sample in a study of T cell repertoires in cytomegalovirus infection. Using its own MiXCR run on the reads, TCRdb lists one record per CDR3 protein. The sample has roughly 250,000 distinct CDR3 sequences, approximately 22% seen once. The sample taken for sequencing was CD8+ T cells from PBMCs. These receptors originate from a human donor in good health (CMV status not recorded). Some clones in this sample may be carry-over from other donors' samples. Both conserved end residues are part of each CDR3. The D gene is left open where the match is weak. A clone size is listed for some rows: how often the clone was seen (once, few, many), or a class if it is expanded.

v_call	clone_size	j_call	d_call	cdr3_aa	cdr3_nt
TRBV24-1	few	TRBJ2-2	-	CATSDFAGAYTGELFF	TGTGCCACCAGTGATTTTGCAGGGGCCTACACCGGGGAGCTGTTTTTT
TRBV19	-	TRBJ2-1	TRBD1	CASSLLLMGTGYGEQFF	TGTGCCAGTAGTCTCCTCCTGATGGGGACAGGGTACGGTGAGCAGTTCTTC
TRBV11-2	few	TRBJ2-1	-	CASSTRVEGIHEQFF	TGTGCCAGCAGCACCCGGGTGGAGGGGATCCATGAGCAGTTCTTC
TRBV20-1	few	TRBJ2-7	-	CSAKSAAPYEQYF	TGCAGTGCTAAGAGCGCGGCTCCCTACGAGCAGTACTTC
TRBV5-4	many	TRBJ2-2	TRBD2	CASSLASGYTGELFF	TGTGCCAGCAGCTTGGCTAGCGGTTACACCGGGGAGCTGTTTTTT
TRBV6-5	-	TRBJ1-1	TRBD1	CASSPDRQGVAEAFF	TGTGCCAGCAGCCCAGACAGACAGGGCGTCGCTGAAGCTTTCTTT
TRBV6-6	few	TRBJ2-7	-	CASSWQGLPNSYEQYF	TGTGCCAGCAGTTGGCAGGGTTTACCTAACTCCTACGAGCAGTACTTC
TRBV7-2	many	TRBJ1-4	-	CASSQDDLQGLGEKLFF	TGTGCCAGCAGCCAAGATGACCTACAGGGTTTGGGGGAAAAACTGTTTTTT
TRBV7-2	-	TRBJ2-5	-	CASSLGLLQETQYF	TGTGCCAGCAGCTTAGGACTCCTCCAAGAGACCCAGTACTTC
TRBV12-3/TRBV12-4	-	TRBJ2-5	-	CASSIIGRSETQYF	TGTGCCAGCAGTATTATCGGACGGAGTGAGACCCAGTACTTC
TRBV27	many	TRBJ2-1	TRBD2	CASSPSGGPYNEQFF	TGTGCCAGCAGCCCTAGCGGGGGCCCGTACAATGAGCAGTTCTTC
TRBV7-9	-	TRBJ1-2	-	CASSQERAYTF	TGTGCCAGCAGCCAAGAACGGGCCTACACCTTC
TRBV6-5	-	TRBJ2-2	-	CAIYQSGGARIGELFF	TGTGCCATCTATCAATCAGGAGGGGCGCGGATCGGGGAGCTGTTTTTT
TRBV19	-	TRBJ2-6	-	CASSIWAEEANVLTF	TGTGCCAGTAGTATATGGGCGGAGGAGGCCAACGTCCTGACTTTC
TRBV7-6	many	TRBJ1-6	-	CASSLGGYNSPLHF	TGTGCCAGCAGCTTAGGGGGCTATAATTCACCCCTCCACTTT
TRBV6-2/TRBV6-3	-	TRBJ1-2	TRBD1	CASKPGQGAYGYTF	TGTGCCAGCAAACCGGGACAGGGCGCCTATGGCTACACCTTC
TRBV2	-	TRBJ2-7	TRBD2	CASGGDAGLYEQYF	TGTGCCAGTGGGGGGGACGCCGGTCTCTACGAGCAGTACTTC
TRBV29-1	-	TRBJ2-5	-	CSVDRDYQETQYF	TGCAGCGTTGACCGGGACTACCAAGAGACCCAGTACTTC
TRBV4-1	few	TRBJ2-3	-	CASSQDRGQDTQYF	TGCGCCAGCAGCCAAGATCGGGGGCAAGATACGCAGTATTTT
TRBV28	once	TRBJ1-5	-	CATLGNRARHQPQHF	TGTGCCACCCTCGGGAACAGGGCCCGGCATCAGCCCCAGCATTTT
TRBV19	many	TRBJ2-2	TRBD1	CASTLNPGTGFSGELFF	TGTGCCAGTACACTCAACCCCGGGACAGGGTTTTCCGGGGAGCTGTTTTTT
TRBV2	few	TRBJ1-4	-	CASTGAGYEKLFF	TGTGCCAGCACTGGGGCAGGTTATGAAAAACTGTTTTTT
TRBV5-6	-	TRBJ2-7	TRBD1	CASRQGADEQYF	TGTGCCAGCAGGCAGGGGGCGGACGAGCAGTACTTC
TRBV23-1	-	TRBJ2-3	-	CASSPHETWRLIGGDTQYF	TGCGCCAGCAGCCCACATGAAACTTGGCGGCTTATAGGGGGAGATACGCAGTATTTT
TRBV7-6	many	TRBJ2-3	TRBD2	CASSLGLAGGTDTQYF	TGTGCCAGCAGCTTAGGGTTAGCGGGGGGTACAGATACGCAGTATTTT
TRBV28	few	TRBJ1-2	-	CASSSRPRYGYTF	TGTGCCAGCAGTTCGCGACCTCGCTATGGCTACACCTTC
TRBV5-6	-	TRBJ1-1	-	CASSLGYTEALF	TGTGCCAGCAGCTTGGGATACACTGAAGCTCTCTTT
TRBV5-5	-	TRBJ2-1	TRBD2	CASSPSGTSGNGEQFF	TGTGCCAGCAGCCCGTCCGGGACTAGCGGGAATGGTGAGCAGTTCTTC
TRBV7-2	many	TRBJ2-6	TRBD1	CASTRSHQQGAPGANVLTF	TGTGCCAGCACCCGTAGTCATCAACAGGGGGCCCCTGGGGCCAACGTCCTGACTTTC
TRBV28	many	TRBJ1-2	-	CASRDVGIGYTF	TGTGCCAGCAGGGATGTGGGGATTGGCTACACCTTC
TRBV7-9	-	TRBJ1-3	-	CASRAGPGNTIYF	TGTGCCAGCAGGGCAGGGCCTGGAAACACCATATATTTT
TRBV4-2	many	TRBJ2-7	-	CASSQDWEASYEQYF	TGTGCCAGCAGCCAAGATTGGGAGGCCTCCTACGAGCAGTACTTC
TRBV3-1	-	TRBJ1-1	-	CASRPGTSTLGAFF	TGTGCCAGCAGGCCCGGGACCAGTACTCTCGGGGCTTTCTTT
TRBV20-1	few	TRBJ2-1	TRBD2	CSARAGTSGGASYNEQFF	TGCAGTGCTAGAGCCGGGACTAGCGGGGGGGCGTCCTACAATGAGCAGTTCTTC
TRBV14	few	TRBJ2-1	-	CASSQPGQGIYNEQFF	TGTGCCAGCAGCCAGCCTGGGCAGGGGATATACAATGAGCAGTTCTTC
TRBV2	-	TRBJ2-3	TRBD2	CASSGLARERNTQYF	TGTGCCAGCAGTGGACTAGCGAGGGAAAGAAATACGCAGTATTTT
TRBV12-5	-	TRBJ1-1	TRBD1	CASGLWGQGISNTEAFF	TGTGCTAGTGGTTTGTGGGGACAGGGCATATCGAACACTGAAGCTTTCTTT
TRBV14	-	TRBJ1-3	TRBD1	CASSGRTGGNTIYF	TGTGCCAGCAGCGGGCGGACAGGGGGAAACACCATATATTTT
TRBV4-1	few	TRBJ2-1	-	CASSQERTINEQFF	TGCGCCAGCAGCCAAGAGCGAACCATCAATGAGCAGTTCTTC
TRBV3-1	many	TRBJ1-1	-	CASSPAGAITEAFF	TGTGCCAGCAGCCCAGCGGGGGCCATCACTGAAGCTTTCTTT
TRBV7-8	many	TRBJ2-1	-	CASSLAAGLVRNEQFF	TGTGCCAGCAGCTTAGCAGCTGGGCTGGTCAGGAATGAGCAGTTCTTC
TRBV28	few	TRBJ1-4	-	CASSLTTGPNEKLFF	TGTGCCAGCAGTTTAACGACAGGTCCTAATGAAAAACTGTTTTTT
TRBV4-1	few	TRBJ2-3	TRBD2	CASSQDVPSGGGMPQYF	TGCGCCAGCAGCCAAGATGTTCCTAGCGGCGGGGGGATGCCGCAGTATTTT
TRBV29-1	-	TRBJ1-2	-	CSADPLAAYGYTF	TGCAGCGCTGACCCTTTGGCGGCGTATGGCTACACCTTC